The 8 T cell receptor beta chains below all came from one sample that was sequenced in a study of Graves' ophthalmopathy and Graves' hyperthyroidism. TCR beta CDR3 amplification used RNA transcripts. An opening RT-PCR round employed HTBI primers and preceded a second-round multiplex PCR. Each CDR3 protein gets one entry after TCRdb re-called the multiplex PCR reads with MiXCR. The repertoire holds approximately 1.2 million distinct CDR3 sequences, with 35% to 45% as singletons. The sequenced sample was peripheral blood or thyroid tissue (not recorded which). The receptors stem from an adult man with Graves' hyperthyroidism.

Points on this clonotype: One base away lies a much larger clone, so this may be a sequencing read error. The chain recombines TRBV12-3 or TRBV12-4 with TRBJ1-6; D uncertain. The CDR3 loop spans 14 amino acids. CDR3 residues: CAGSLGPPNSPLHF. Here the CDR3 DNA reads TGTGCCGGCAGTTTAGGGCCCCCCAATTCACCCCTCCACTTT.

The chain recombines TRBV12-3 or TRBV12-4 with TRBJ2-1, with TRBD2 identical over 7 bases. V lost 6 bases to trimming and J lost 10 bases; unmatched junction nucleotides: 9. This CDR3 has 13 amino acids. CDR3 nucleotide sequence: TGTGCCAGCAGCCTGCCGGGCGGGAGCGAGCAGTTCTTC. Protein: CASSLPGGSEQFF.

This clonotype was seen ten or more times. The gene calls are TRBV7-2 and TRBJ2-7; tentative D call: TRBD1 (5 bases). The V and J ends lost 1 base and 1 base respectively, with 11 bases between them. Germline V lookup: CDR1 SGHTA, CDR2 FQGNSA. The CDR3 is made up of 15 amino acids. CDR3 sequence reads: CASSLVSDTSYEQYF. The DNA for the CDR3 is TGTGCCAGCAGCTTAGTTTCGGACACTTCCTACGAGCAGTACTTC.

There are many counts of this clonotype. The chain uses TRBV12-3 or TRBV12-4 and TRBJ1-6; D is uncertain. This CDR3 is 13 amino acids long. Trimming removed 3 bases from V and 8 bases from J, with 8 bases in between. CDR3 sequence reads: CASSFVYDSPLHF. CDR3 nucleotide sequence: TGTGCCAGCAGTTTCGTATATGATTCACCCCTCCACTTT.

This clonotype was detected once. A single base separates this from a much larger clone, so it may be a read error. The rearrangement uses TRBV13 and TRBJ1-3; 10 bases are shared with TRBD1. CDR1 PRHDT and CDR2 FYEKMQ come from the germline V gene (reference sequence). This CDR3 is built from 17 residues. With 6 bases clipped from V and 0 bases from J, the junction kept 8 bases outside the gene matches. For the CDR3, the DNA is TGTGCCAGCAGGGGGGGGACAGGGGCCGGCTCTGGAAACACCATATATTTT. Protein: CASRGGTGAGSGNTIYF. Looking up the rest from reference TRBV13 and TRBJ1-3 gives the full variable domain: AAGVIQSPRHLIKEKRETATLKCYPIPRHDTVYWYQQGPGQDPQFLISFYEKMQSDKGSIPDRFSAQQFSDYHSELNMSSLELGDSALYFCASRGGTGAGSGNTIYFGEGSWLTVV.

The CDR3 DNA reads as TGCGCCAGCAGCTGGCTCCCGGGACTATACTCCTACGAGCAGTACTTC. As protein: CASSWLPGLYSYEQYF. The chain couples TRBV5-1 to TRBJ2-7, with TRBD2 matching over 7 bases. The CDR3 contains 16 residues. J lost 0 bases, V lost 3 bases, and 9 bases had no gene match. Germline CDR1 reads SGHRS; CDR2 reads YFSETQ.

As for this clonotype: This could be a read error, since a much larger clone is one nucleotide away. This chain connects TRBV2 to TRBJ2-5; D gene unclear. V lost 6 bases to trimming and J lost 3 bases, with 11 bases between them. Germline CDR1 reads SNHLY; CDR2 reads FYNNEI. The CDR3 runs to 13 residues. CDR3 loop: CASRGRSKETQYF. The CDR3, as DNA: TGTGCCAGCAGAGGACGTTCCAAAGAGACCCAGTACTTC.

As regards this clonotype: A read error is possible here, since a much larger clone lies one base away. V usage is TRBV20-1 and J usage is TRBJ1-1; D is uncertain. Trimming took 3 bases from V and 3 from J, leaving 11 bases between them. The germline V gene has CDR1 DFQATT and CDR2 SNEGSKA (reference sequence). The CDR3 runs to 13 residues. The CDR3 DNA follows: TGCAGTGCTAGGTTACCTATGGACACTGAAGCTTTCTTT. Translated: CSARLPMDTEAFF.